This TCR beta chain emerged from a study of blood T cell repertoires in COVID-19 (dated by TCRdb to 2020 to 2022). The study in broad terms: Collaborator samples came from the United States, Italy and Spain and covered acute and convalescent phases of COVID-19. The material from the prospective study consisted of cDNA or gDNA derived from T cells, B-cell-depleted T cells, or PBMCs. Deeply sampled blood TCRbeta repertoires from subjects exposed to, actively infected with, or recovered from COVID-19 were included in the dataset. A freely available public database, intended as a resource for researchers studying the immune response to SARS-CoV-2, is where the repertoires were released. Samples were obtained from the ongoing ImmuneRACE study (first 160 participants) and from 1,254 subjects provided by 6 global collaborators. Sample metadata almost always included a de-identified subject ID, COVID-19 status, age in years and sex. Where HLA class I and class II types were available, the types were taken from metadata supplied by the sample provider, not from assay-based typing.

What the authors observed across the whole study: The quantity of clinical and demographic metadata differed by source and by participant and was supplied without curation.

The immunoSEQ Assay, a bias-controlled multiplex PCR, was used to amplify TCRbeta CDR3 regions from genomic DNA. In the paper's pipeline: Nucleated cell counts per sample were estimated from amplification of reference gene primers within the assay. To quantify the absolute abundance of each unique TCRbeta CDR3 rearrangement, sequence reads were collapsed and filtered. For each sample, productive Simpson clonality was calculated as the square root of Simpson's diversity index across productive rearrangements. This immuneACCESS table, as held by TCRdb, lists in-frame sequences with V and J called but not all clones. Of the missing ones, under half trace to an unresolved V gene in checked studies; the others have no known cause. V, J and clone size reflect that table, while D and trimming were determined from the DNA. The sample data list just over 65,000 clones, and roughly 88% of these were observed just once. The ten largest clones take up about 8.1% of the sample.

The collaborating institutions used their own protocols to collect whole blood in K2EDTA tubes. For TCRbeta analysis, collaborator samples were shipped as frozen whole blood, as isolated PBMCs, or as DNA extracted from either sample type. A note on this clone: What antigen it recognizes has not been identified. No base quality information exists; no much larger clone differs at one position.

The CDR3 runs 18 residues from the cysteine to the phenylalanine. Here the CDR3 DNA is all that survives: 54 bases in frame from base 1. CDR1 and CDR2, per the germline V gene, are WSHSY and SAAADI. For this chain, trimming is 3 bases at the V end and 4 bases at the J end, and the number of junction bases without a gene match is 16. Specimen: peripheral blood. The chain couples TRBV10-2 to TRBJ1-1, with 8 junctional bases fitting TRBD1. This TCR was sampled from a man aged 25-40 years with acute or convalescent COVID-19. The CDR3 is CASSDAARTGRARTEAFF. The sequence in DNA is TGCGCCAGCAGTGATGCGGCTAGGACAGGGAGGGCTCGCACTGAAGCTTTCTTT.